This TCR beta chain was captured in a study of cytomegalovirus exposure and HLA in healthy donors. The overall study: Findings of an earlier analysis included 117 million unique TCR beta sequences from roughly 190 million T cells. Findings and limits, study-wide: Later analysis identified 17,000 or so TCR beta sequences associated with HLA alleles, using a false discovery rate threshold of 0.05. Accurate prediction of HLA-A and HLA-B alleles (for most subjects) was reportedly achieved from TCR beta sequences.

13 Jbeta primers and 60 Vbeta primers were used for the PCR. Profiling relied on immunoSEQ multiplex PCR, and the TCRdb table lists in-frame clones only, not all of them. The table lists approximately 130,000 clones, roughly four fifths of them singletons, with 2.5% to 3.5% in the top ten. A few counts support this clone. Its specificity is not known. Per the germline V gene, CDR1 is MNHEY and CDR2 is SMNVEV (reference sequence). This CDR3 contains 13 residues. V shed 3 bases, J shed 2 bases, and the junction held 1 base outside the gene matches. The donors comprised healthy bone marrow donors. Sequenced: PBMCs. This sequence joins TRBV27 and TRBJ2-7, with 7 bases lining up with TRBD2. This receptor was identified in a man aged 25 to 40 in good health and CMV-seronegative. CDR3 nucleotides: TGTGCCAGCAGTTTGCGGGAGACCTACGAGCAGTACTTC. Amino acids: CASSLRETYEQYF.